This record concerns one T cell receptor beta chain sequence. Its antigen is currently unknown. All of the isolated RNA was reverse transcribed, so expressed TCRB transcripts were sequenced. Sequencing was performed with immunoSEQ multiplex PCR; in TCRdb, only in-frame clones are kept and a portion is missing. The sample has some 240,000 clones, roughly 16% seen once. This sample was included in a study of beta chain features in type 1 diabetes. Study-level points and caveats: The similarity of naive, central memory and Treg TCRB repertoires appeared greater among patients than among healthy donors. TCRB CDR3 length was moderately but significantly reduced in all four CD4+ subsets of Type 1 diabetes patients. Short templates might get an advantage during PCR, and this would be equal in patients and controls.

CDR1 and CDR2 from the germline V gene are SQVTM and ANQGSEA. Trimming took 6 bases from V and 4 from J, leaving 13 bases between them. The CDR3 is 13 residues long. Sequencing was carried out using naive CD4+ T cells from blood. This TCR was sampled from a man aged 25-45 years with type 1 diabetes. The J gene is TRBJ1-5, the V gene TRBV29-1, with D possibly matching TRBD1 (6 bases). DNA for the CDR3: TGCAGCGTGAAGGACAGCATTAATCAGCCCCAGCATTTT. As protein: CSVKDSINQPQHF.